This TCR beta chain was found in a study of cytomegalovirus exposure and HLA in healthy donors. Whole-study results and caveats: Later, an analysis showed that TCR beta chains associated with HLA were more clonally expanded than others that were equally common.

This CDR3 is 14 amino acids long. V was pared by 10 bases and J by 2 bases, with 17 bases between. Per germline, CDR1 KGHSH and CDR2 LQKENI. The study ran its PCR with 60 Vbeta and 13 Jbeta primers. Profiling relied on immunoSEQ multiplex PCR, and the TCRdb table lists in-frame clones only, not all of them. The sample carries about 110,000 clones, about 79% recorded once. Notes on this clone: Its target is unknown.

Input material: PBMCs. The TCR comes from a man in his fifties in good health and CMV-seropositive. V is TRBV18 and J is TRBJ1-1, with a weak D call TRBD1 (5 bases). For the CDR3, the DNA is TGTGCCACTTCGCTGGGGCTTGGAAACACTGAAGCTTTCTTT. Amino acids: CATSLGLGNTEAFF.